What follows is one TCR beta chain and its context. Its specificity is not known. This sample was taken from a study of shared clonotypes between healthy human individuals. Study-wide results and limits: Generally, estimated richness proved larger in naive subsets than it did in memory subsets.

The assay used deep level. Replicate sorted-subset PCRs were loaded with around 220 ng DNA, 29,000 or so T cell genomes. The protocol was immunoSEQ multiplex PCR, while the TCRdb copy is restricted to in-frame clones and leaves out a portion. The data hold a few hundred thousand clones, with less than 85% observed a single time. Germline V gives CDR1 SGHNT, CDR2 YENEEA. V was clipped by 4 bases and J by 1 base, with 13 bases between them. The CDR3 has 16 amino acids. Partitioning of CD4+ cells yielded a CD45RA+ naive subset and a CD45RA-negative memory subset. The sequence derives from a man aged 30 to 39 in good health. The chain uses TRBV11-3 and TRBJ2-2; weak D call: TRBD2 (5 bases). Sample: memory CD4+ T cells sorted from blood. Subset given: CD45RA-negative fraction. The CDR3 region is CASSSYGMGNTGELFF. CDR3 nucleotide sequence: TGTGCCAGCAGCTCGTACGGGATGGGGAACACCGGGGAGCTGTTTTTT.